Given below is one T cell receptor (beta chain) in context. The antigen is undetermined. The CDR3 extends over 13 amino acids. Germline V gives CDR1 MNHNY, CDR2 SVGAGI (reference sequence). With V trimmed by 7 bases and J by 11 bases, 8 bases remained unmatched. Amplification of the TCR beta CDR3 regions used RNA transcripts (as template). The first round was an RT-PCR with HTBI primers, and the second round was a multiplex PCR. TCRdb reprocessed the multiplex PCR reads with MiXCR, giving one entry per CDR3 protein. The sample includes more than 1,000,000 distinct CDR3 sequences, roughly 35% seen only once; the top ten take 8.5% to 14%. The data were obtained in a study of Graves' ophthalmopathy and Graves' hyperthyroidism. Study conclusions and caveats: With around 88% sensitivity and 75% to 84% specificity, a 13-signature model separated ophthalmopathy from stable hyperthyroidism.

Eligible hyperthyroidism cases comprised new diagnoses of under 2 months' duration in individuals aged 18 to 65. Exclusion criteria comprised other autoimmune diseases, uncontrolled infections, pregnancy or lactation in patients. The diagnosis was founded upon clinical symptoms, serum thyroxine, TRAb, thyroid ultrasound and orbital computed tomography. The J gene is TRBJ1-6, the V gene TRBV6-6; 7 bases map to TRBD1. Sequences were obtained from peripheral blood or thyroid tissue (not recorded which). The TCR originated in an adult man with Graves' hyperthyroidism. The CDR3: CASTPGQVTPLHF. As DNA, the CDR3 is TGTGCCAGCACCCCTGGACAGGTTACACCCCTCCACTTT.